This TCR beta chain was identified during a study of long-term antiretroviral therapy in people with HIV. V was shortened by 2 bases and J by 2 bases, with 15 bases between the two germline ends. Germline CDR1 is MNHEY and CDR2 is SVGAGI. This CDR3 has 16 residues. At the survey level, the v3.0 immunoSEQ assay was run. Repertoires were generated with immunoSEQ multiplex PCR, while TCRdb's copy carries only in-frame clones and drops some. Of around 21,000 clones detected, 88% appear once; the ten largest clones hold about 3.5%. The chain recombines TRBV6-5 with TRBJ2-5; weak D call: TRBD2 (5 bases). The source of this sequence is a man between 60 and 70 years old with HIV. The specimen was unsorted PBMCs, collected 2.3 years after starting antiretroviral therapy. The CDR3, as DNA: TGTGCCAGCAGTTACCAAATCACAGCGGAGCAAGAGACCCAGTACTTC. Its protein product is CASSYQITAEQETQYF.